This section outlines one T cell receptor beta chain sequence together with its context. Antigen specificity is unknown. The data originate from a study of early T cells in non-severe SARS-CoV-2 infection. Across the study: Chains were unpaired, as sequencing was done on bulk RNA from unsorted whole blood.

The protocol attached unique molecular identifiers to individual cDNA molecules. TCRdb called the 5' RACE reads again in MiXCR, with one record for every CDR3 protein. The table records 25,000 to 35,000 distinct CDR3 sequences, around 3% of them present only once. Trimming at V came to 3 bases and at J to 7 bases, leaving 8 bases not matched to a gene. The CDR3 runs 14 residues. Germline CDR1 DFQATT, CDR2 SNEGSKA (reference sequence). Study outcomes and limitations: Anti-spike CD8 responses were favored in VDJdb matching, and private and CD4 specificities were missed.

This clonotype was sampled from an adult who was a healthcare worker with PCR-confirmed SARS-CoV-2 infection or an uninfected control (not recorded which). The sequenced sample was whole blood. The chain joins TRBV20-1 to TRBJ2-1; 8 bases are shared with TRBD2. This CDR3 reads CSASAGGPLNEQFF. Here the CDR3 DNA reads TGCAGTGCTAGTGCGGGGGGCCCACTTAATGAGCAGTTCTTC.